This TCR beta chain emerged from a study of beta chain features in type 1 diabetes. The V segment lost 6 bases and the J segment 6 bases; nucleotides outside the gene matches: 11. The CDR3 contains 16 residues. The germline V gene encodes CDR1 LNHDA and CDR2 SQIVND (reference sequence). Study-wide findings and caveats: In all four CD4+ subsets, TCRB CDR3 length was significantly, moderately reduced in type 1 diabetes.

Comments on this clone: Its cognate antigen is unknown.

Expressed TCRB transcripts were sequenced after all isolated RNA was converted to cDNA. Sequencing used immunoSEQ multiplex PCR; TCRdb keeps in-frame clones, though not all of them. The data show over 40,000 clones, 50% seen once. CD45RO/CCR7/CD25/CD127/CD95/CD27 staining was used to isolate CD4+ naive, central memory, regulatory and stem cell-like memory cells by sorting. Populations obtained by sorting all exceeded 95% purity. The clonotype was recovered from a woman aged 25 to 45 in good health. Material for sequencing was stem cell memory CD4+ T cells from blood. The rearrangement joins TRBV19 to TRBJ1-6; 7 bases map to TRBD1. The CDR3 is CASSRQGSLSNSPLHF. In DNA, the CDR3 is TGTGCCAGTAGCCGACAGGGATCCTTGAGTAATTCACCCCTCCACTTT.